This TCR beta chain was captured by sequencing in a study of beta chain features in type 1 diabetes. Background on the study: Age, gender and cell yields were alike across patients and healthy donors.

Comments on this clone: The antigen remains unidentified.

Study-wide findings and caveats: All four CD4+ subsets from Type 1 diabetes patients carried moderately but significantly shorter TCRB CDR3s.

Isolated RNA was reverse transcribed in full, so expressed TCRB transcripts were sequenced. Sequencing used immunoSEQ multiplex PCR; TCRdb keeps in-frame clones, though not all of them. The table includes hundreds of thousands of clones, 11% to 15% detected once. Germline CDR1 and CDR2: GTSNPN and SVGIG (reference sequence). The CDR3 totals 13 residues. The V end lost 3 bases, the J end lost 5 bases, and 10 bases lay between the germline ends. The receptor was isolated from a man between 18 and 35 years old with type 1 diabetes. What was sequenced was naive CD4+ T cells from blood. The rearrangement uses TRBV30 and TRBJ2-2, with D tentatively TRBD1 (6 bases). CDR3 bases: TGTGCCTGGAGCAAACAGGGTACCGGGGAGCTGTTTTTT. As protein: CAWSKQGTGELFF.